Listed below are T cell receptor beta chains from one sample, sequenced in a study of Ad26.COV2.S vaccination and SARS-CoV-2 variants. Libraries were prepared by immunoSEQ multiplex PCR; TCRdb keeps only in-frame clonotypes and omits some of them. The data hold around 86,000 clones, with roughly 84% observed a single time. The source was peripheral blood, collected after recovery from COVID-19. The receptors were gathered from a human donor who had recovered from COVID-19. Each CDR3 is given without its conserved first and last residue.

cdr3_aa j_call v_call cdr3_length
ASSGQGILSTDTQY TRBJ2-3 TRBV19 14
ASSAWGDQPQH TRBJ1-5 TRBV6-2/TRBV6-3 11
ASSLPSGYNEQF TRBJ2-1 TRBV28 12
ATSRSDYGYT TRBJ1-2 TRBV15 10
ASSQGLAGGEQY TRBJ2-7 TRBV3-1/TRBV3-2 12
ASSPGRRYEQY TRBJ2-7 TRBV10-1 11
ASSSETGTINTDTQY TRBJ2-3 TRBV5-4 15
ASSPWTSGSLIHSYNEQF TRBJ2-1 TRBV19 18
ASSTRGDEQY TRBJ2-7 TRBV6-5 10
ASSDTDRGLFYEQY TRBJ2-7 TRBV7-9 14
ATSGAGLGGELF TRBJ2-2 TRBV24-1 12
ASSHPVPTGVGTQY TRBJ2-5 TRBV3-1/TRBV3-2 14
ASSLDPNTEAF TRBJ1-1 TRBV11-2 11
ASSSGWGEAGEQY TRBJ2-7 TRBV7-2 13
ASSAIGTSGSREQF TRBJ2-1 TRBV9 14
ASSLARVQSGTQY TRBJ2-5 TRBV7-8 13
ASSGWSNEQF TRBJ2-1 TRBV11-3 10
ASSLAEGSRAVSPQN TRBJ2-5 TRBV7-2 15
ASSPTVSYEQY TRBJ2-7 TRBV4-1 11
ASSPTSGSFYEQY TRBJ2-7 TRBV13 13